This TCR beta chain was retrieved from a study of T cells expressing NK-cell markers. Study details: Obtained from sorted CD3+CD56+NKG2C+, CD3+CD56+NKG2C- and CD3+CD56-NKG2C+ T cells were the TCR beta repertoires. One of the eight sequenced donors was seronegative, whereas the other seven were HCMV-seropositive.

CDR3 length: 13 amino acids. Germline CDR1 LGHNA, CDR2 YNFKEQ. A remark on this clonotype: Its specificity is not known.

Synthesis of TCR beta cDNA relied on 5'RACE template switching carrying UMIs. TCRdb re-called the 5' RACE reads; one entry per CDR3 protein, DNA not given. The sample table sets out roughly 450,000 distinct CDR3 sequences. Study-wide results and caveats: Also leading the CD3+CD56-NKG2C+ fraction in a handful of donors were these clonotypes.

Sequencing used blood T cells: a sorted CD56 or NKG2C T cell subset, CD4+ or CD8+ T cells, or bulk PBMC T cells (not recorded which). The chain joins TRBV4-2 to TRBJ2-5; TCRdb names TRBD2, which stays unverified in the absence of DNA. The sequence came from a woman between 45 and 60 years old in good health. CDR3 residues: CASSALGQETQYF.